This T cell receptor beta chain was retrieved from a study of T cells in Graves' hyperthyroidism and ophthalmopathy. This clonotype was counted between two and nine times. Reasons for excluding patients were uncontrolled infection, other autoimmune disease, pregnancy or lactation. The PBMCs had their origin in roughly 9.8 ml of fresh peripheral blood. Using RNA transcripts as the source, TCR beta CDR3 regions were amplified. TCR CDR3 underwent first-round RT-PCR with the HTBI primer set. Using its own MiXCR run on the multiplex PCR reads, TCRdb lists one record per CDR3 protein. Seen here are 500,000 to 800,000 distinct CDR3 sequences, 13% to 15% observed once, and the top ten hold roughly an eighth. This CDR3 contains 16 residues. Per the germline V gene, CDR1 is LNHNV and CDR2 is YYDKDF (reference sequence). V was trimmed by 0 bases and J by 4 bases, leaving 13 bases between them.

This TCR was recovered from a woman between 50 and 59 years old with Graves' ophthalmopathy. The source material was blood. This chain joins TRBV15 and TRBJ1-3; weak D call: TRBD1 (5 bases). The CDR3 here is CATSRDRGRAGNTIYF. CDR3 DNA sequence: TGTGCCACCAGCAGAGATCGCGGCAGGGCGGGAAACACCATATATTTT.